Following are 31 T cell receptor beta chains from one sample sequenced in a study of shared clonotypes between healthy human individuals. The data were produced by immunoSEQ multiplex PCR, yet TCRdb's version contains in-frame clones alone and is incomplete. The table lists about 2.1 million clones, roughly 95% of them singletons, with 1.5% to 2% in the top ten. Naive CD8 cells were CD45RO-negative, positively selected for CCR7, excluding terminally differentiated effector memory CD45RA+ cells. Sequencing was done on a sample of naive CD8+ T cells from PBMCs. The receptors come from a man between 18 and 35 years old in good health. Some clones in this sample may be carry-over from other donors' samples.

V usage is TRBV4-3 and J usage is TRBJ2-3; 9 positions agree with TRBD2. V dropped 1 base and J dropped 8; count of bases not matched to a gene: 16. The CDR3 runs to 18 residues. From germline, CDR1 is LGHNA and CDR2 YSLEER. For the CDR3, the DNA is TGCGCCAGCAGCCAAGGGACCCCCCCCCTAGCGGGACCTGCTACGCAGTATTTT. It specifies CASSQGTPPLAGPATQYF.

The chain joins TRBV4-1 to TRBJ2-5; 9 bases are shared with TRBD1. With the DNA end fitting TRBJ2-7 better, the J assignment may be wrong. Per germline, CDR1 MGHRA and CDR2 YSYEKL. The CDR3 extends over 15 amino acids. CDR3 residues: CASSQGDREPYEQYF. CDR3 nucleotides: TGCGCCAGCAGCCAAGGGGACAGGGAACCCTACGAGCAGTACTTC.

This clone was found once. The chain recombines TRBV28 with TRBJ1-1, with TRBD1 as a possible D gene (5 bases). Between the trimmed V and J ends, which lost 5 bases and 5 bases, there was a span of 12 bases. The germline CDR1 and CDR2 sequences are MDHEN and SYDVKM. This CDR3 comprises 13 residues. As DNA, the CDR3 is TGTGCCAGCAGTCAATCGACAGTGACTGAAGCTTTCTTT. Protein sequence: CASSQSTVTEAFF. Together with reference TRBV28 and TRBJ1-1, the CDR3 gives the full variable domain: DVKVTQSSRYLVKRTGEKVFLECVQDMDHENMFWYRQDPGLGLRLIYFSYDVKMKEKGDIPEGYSVSREKKERFSLILESASTNQTSMYLCASSQSTVTEAFFGQGTRLTVV.

The chain joins TRBV5-1 to TRBJ2-5; 9 bases are shared with TRBD2. The CDR3 covers 17 residues. Germline V gives CDR1 SGHRS, CDR2 YFSETQ. V lost 2 bases to trimming and J lost 5 bases; unmatched junction nucleotides: 13. CDR3 loop: CASSLGAAAGGWETQYF. In DNA form, the CDR3 reads TGCGCCAGCAGCTTAGGGGCAGCAGCGGGGGGATGGGAGACCCAGTACTTC.

The rearrangement joins TRBV19 to TRBJ2-6; D unclear. The CDR3 is 15 residues long. Trimming removed 0 bases from V and 1 base from J, with 4 bases in between. CDR1 and CDR2 from the germline V gene are LNHDA and SQIVND (reference sequence). In DNA form, the CDR3 reads TGTGCCAGTAGTATAGACGGTTCTGGGGCCAACGTCCTGACTTTC. This translates into CASSIDGSGANVLTF. Full variable domain (missing parts from reference TRBV19 and TRBJ2-6): DGGITQSPKYLFRKEGQNVTLSCEQNLNHDAMYWYRQDPGQGLRLIYYSQIVNDFQKGDIAEGYSVSREKKESFPLTVTSAQKNPTAFYLCASSIDGSGANVLTFGAGSRLTVL.

The rearrangement uses TRBV7-9 and TRBJ1-2; weak D call: TRBD1 (5 bases). Trimming took 5 bases from V and 1 from J, leaving 14 bases between them. Germline V gene sequence: CDR1 SEHNR, CDR2 FQNEAQ (reference sequence). The CDR3 loop spans 15 amino acids. CDR3 amino acids: CASSPQGAGNYGYTF. The CDR3 DNA follows: TGTGCCAGCAGCCCACAAGGGGCGGGTAACTATGGCTACACCTTC. Variable domain in full (rest from reference TRBV7-9 and TRBJ1-2): DTGVSQNPRHKITKRGQNVTFRCDPISEHNRLYWYRQTLGQGPEFLTYFQNEAQLEKSRLLSDRFSAERPKGSFSTLEIQRTEQGDSAMYLCASSPQGAGNYGYTFGSGTRLTVV.

Of note for this clone: The same CDR3 also results from other DNA sequences found in this sample. DNA of the CDR3: TGTGCCAGCTCACCACTTGGGTCCTCCTACGAGCAGTACTTC. Translation gives CASSPLGSSYEQYF. J is TRBJ2-7 and V is TRBV18; D gene ambiguous. Looked up from germline, CDR1 is KGHSH and CDR2 is LQKENI. V was trimmed by 1 base and J by 0 bases, leaving 7 bases between them. The CDR3 totals 14 residues.

This clone was recorded once. The V gene is TRBV9, the J gene TRBJ2-5; unclear D gene. The V gene lost 4 bases and the J gene lost 0 bases, with 13 bases spanning the gap. The length of the CDR3 is 15 residues. The germline V gene has CDR1 SGDLS and CDR2 YYNGEE. CDR3 sequence reads: CASSLDVGYQETQYF. CDR3 bases: TGTGCCAGCAGCTTAGACGTGGGGTACCAAGAGACCCAGTACTTC.

The V and J genes are TRBV28 and TRBJ1-2; unclear D gene. This CDR3 is 15 amino acids long. Looked up from germline, CDR1 is MDHEN and CDR2 is SYDVKM. The ends were cut back, 2 bases at V and 7 bases at J, with 17 bases in the middle. The DNA of the CDR3 is TGTGCCAGCAGTTTAAAAAGTTTAGGTTCGGGTGGCTACACCTTC. This gives the protein CASSLKSLGSGGYTF.

Notes on this clone: In the same sample, other DNA sequences code for this CDR3. The CDR3 DNA sequence: TGTGCCAGCAGCGTAGGGCTAGCGGGAGTGGAGACCCAGTACTTC. Translation gives CASSVGLAGVETQYF. The rearrangement uses TRBV9 and TRBJ2-5; 10 bases are a match to TRBD2. The V gene's germline CDR1 is SGDLS and CDR2 YYNGEE. The V segment lost 0 bases and the J segment 5 bases; nucleotides outside the gene matches: 4. This CDR3 has 15 residues.

The chain links TRBV11-2 to TRBJ2-7; 9 positions match TRBD2. CDR1 is SGHAT and CDR2 is FQNNGV in the germline V gene. The CDR3 runs to 15 residues. Trimming at V came to 0 bases and at J to 4 bases, leaving 4 bases not matched to a gene. In nucleotides, the CDR3 is TGTGCCAGCAGCTTAGATGCGCTAGCGGGATACGAGCAGTACTTC. This encodes CASSLDALAGYEQYF.

This chain joins TRBV9 and TRBJ2-7, with D perhaps assigned TRBD1 or TRBD2 (5 bases each). The CDR3 is made up of 16 amino acids. Germline V gene lookup returns CDR1 SGDLS and CDR2 YYNGEE. The V end was cut by 4 bases, the J end by 6 bases, with 23 bases between. The CDR3 DNA follows: TGTGCCAGCAGCCCCGGGGCCGTCGCAGCGGTAGGCGAGCAGTACTTC. It translates to CASSPGAVAAVGEQYF.

The chain couples TRBV5-1 to TRBJ2-7; 10 nucleotides match TRBD1. Trimming took 4 bases from V and 4 from J; bases not matched to a gene: 5. Germline CDR1 and CDR2: SGHRS and YFSETQ. The CDR3 is made up of 14 amino acids. The CDR3 sequence is CASSPMGQGYEQYF. Here the CDR3 DNA reads TGCGCCAGCAGCCCAATGGGACAGGGGTACGAGCAGTACTTC.

This chain uses TRBV30 with TRBJ2-1; TRBD2 might be the D (5 bases). The CDR3 spans 12 residues. Trimming removed 3 bases at V and 9 bases at J, with 12 bases between. The germline V gene encodes CDR1 GTSNPN and CDR2 SVGIG (reference sequence). The CDR3 sequence: CAWSPSSTEQFF. CDR3 sequence (DNA): TGTGCCTGGAGCCCTAGCAGTACTGAGCAGTTCTTC.

The chain combines TRBV14 with TRBJ2-7; 9 bases fit TRBD2. The CDR3 runs to 16 residues. V lost 4 bases and J lost 4; bases outside the gene matches: 11. Germline V gene sequence: CDR1 SGHDN, CDR2 FVKESK. CDR3 region: CASSPSASGILYEQYF. CDR3 DNA sequence: TGTGCCAGCAGCCCCTCGGCTAGCGGGATTCTATACGAGCAGTACTTC.

The CDR3 coding sequence is TGTGCCAGCAGCTTAGATGGACAGGTAGCCTACGAGCAGTACTTC. Translated: CASSLDGQVAYEQYF. J is TRBJ2-5 and V is TRBV7-6; 7 bases align to TRBD1. Judging by the DNA end, TRBJ2-7 fits better; the J call may be wrong. The CDR3 consists of 15 residues. The germline V gene has CDR1 SGHVS and CDR2 FNYEAQ.

V is TRBV5-4 and J is TRBJ2-7; 13 nucleotides align to TRBD2. Germline assignment: CDR1 SGHNT and CDR2 YYREEE (reference sequence). The CDR3 spans 15 residues. Trimming at V came to 2 bases and at J to 6 bases, leaving 5 bases not matched to a gene. In DNA form, the CDR3 reads TGTGCCAGCAGCTTACTAGCGGGAGGGCCTCTCGAGCAGTACTTC. Residues: CASSLLAGGPLEQYF.

This clone was recorded once. The rearrangement uses TRBV25-1 and TRBJ2-7; 8 bases map to TRBD1. Germline assignment: CDR1 MGHDK and CDR2 SYGVNS. This CDR3 has 13 residues. Trimming cost V 5 bases and J 4 bases; bases outside gene matches: 4. The chain's CDR3 is CASSWTGPYEQYF. CDR3 in DNA: TGTGCCAGCAGTTGGACAGGGCCTTACGAGCAGTACTTC.

The V call is TRBV13, the J call TRBJ2-7; D perhaps matches TRBD2 (7 bases). Germline CDR1 reads PRHDT; CDR2 reads FYEKMQ (reference sequence). This CDR3 has 15 residues. V lost 1 base, J lost 3 bases, and 13 bases lay in between. Here the CDR3 reads CASSLERDINYEQYF. The DNA for the CDR3 is TGTGCCAGCAGCTTAGAGCGGGACATTAACTACGAGCAGTACTTC.

The chain has TRBV27 and TRBJ2-1, with 9 bases that match TRBD2. This CDR3 has 19 residues. V was clipped by 4 bases and J by 0 bases; unmatched bases: 13. Germline CDR1 and CDR2: MNHEY and SMNVEV (reference sequence). The CDR3 region is CASSSASGDLTSSYNEQFF. CDR3 nucleotides: TGTGCCAGCAGTTCCGCTAGCGGGGACCTCACGAGCTCCTACAATGAGCAGTTCTTC.

This chain connects TRBV28 to TRBJ2-7, with D unresolved. Germline V gene lookup returns CDR1 MDHEN and CDR2 SYDVKM. V was pared by 3 bases and J by 4 bases, with 7 bases between. The CDR3 has 12 residues. The CDR3 spells CASSFRQYEQYF. Here the CDR3 DNA reads TGTGCCAGCAGTTTCCGGCAGTACGAGCAGTACTTC.

The chain couples TRBV7-8 to TRBJ2-3, with 11 bases matching TRBD2. This CDR3 has 18 residues. Trimming cost V 4 bases and J 5 bases; bases outside gene matches: 14. CDR1 is SGHVS, CDR2 FQNEAQ, per germline. This CDR3 reads CASSSLILLAGEGDTQYF. DNA for the CDR3: TGTGCCAGCAGCTCCCTTATACTACTAGCGGGAGAGGGAGATACGCAGTATTTT.

This chain connects TRBV28 to TRBJ2-7, with 7 positions matching TRBD1. Germline loops: CDR1 MDHEN, CDR2 SYDVKM. The CDR3 has 15 residues. With V trimmed by 3 bases and J by 1 base, 6 bases remained unmatched. The CDR3 nucleotides are TGTGCCAGCAGTTTTTGGGACAGCAGGTCCTACGAGCAGTACTTC. Its protein is CASSFWDSRSYEQYF. Filled out from reference TRBV28 and TRBJ2-7, the complete variable domain reads DVKVTQSSRYLVKRTGEKVFLECVQDMDHENMFWYRQDPGLGLRLIYFSYDVKMKEKGDIPEGYSVSREKKERFSLILESASTNQTSMYLCASSFWDSRSYEQYFGPGTRLTVT.

The chain recombines TRBV11-2 with TRBJ2-7; D gene uncertain. V was cut by 5 bases and J by 9 bases, with 23 bases left in between. The CDR3 loop spans 15 amino acids. Germline loops: CDR1 SGHAT, CDR2 FQNNGV. CDR3: CASSIKDGPNIGQYF. The CDR3 coding sequence is TGTGCCAGCAGCATAAAAGACGGCCCCAACATCGGGCAGTACTTC. The complete variable domain, with remaining parts taken from reference TRBV11-2 and TRBJ2-7, reads EAGVAQSPRYKIIEKRQSVAFWCNPISGHATLYWYQQILGQGPKLLIQFQNNGVVDDSQLPKDRFSAERLKGVDSTLKIQPAKLEDSAVYLCASSIKDGPNIGQYFGPGTRLTVT.

V gene TRBV10-3 combines with J gene TRBJ2-7, with D perhaps being TRBD1 or TRBD2 (5 bases each). V lost 7 bases to trimming and J lost 11 bases, with 33 bases between them. From germline, CDR1 is ENHRY and CDR2 SYGVKD. CDR3 length equals 17 residues. The DNA for the CDR3 is TGTGCCATCAAAGGGGACCCCCAGGCCGGCGGAGCCATGAATGAGTACTTC. It specifies CAIKGDPQAGGAMNEYF.

This chain uses TRBV29-1 with TRBJ1-1; TRBD1 matches 7 bases. The CDR3 runs to 13 residues. Germline V gene sequence: CDR1 SQVTM, CDR2 ANQGSEA. The J segment lost 4 bases and the V segment lost 6 bases, leaving 8 bases of the junction unmatched. The CDR3 coding sequence is TGCAGCGTGACGACAGGGAGCTTCACTGAAGCTTTCTTT. Translated, it gives CSVTTGSFTEAFF.

CDR3 loop: CASSQGTGGGETQYF. DNA for the CDR3: TGCGCCAGCAGCCAGGGAACAGGGGGTGGAGAGACCCAGTACTTC. The J gene is TRBJ2-5, the V gene TRBV4-3, with TRBD1 matching over 8 bases. There are 15 residues in the CDR3. V gave up 3 bases and J gave up 4 bases; unmatched junction bases: 7. Per germline, CDR1 LGHNA and CDR2 YSLEER.

This chain joins TRBV5-6 and TRBJ1-5; no clear D. The V gene lost 2 bases and the J gene lost 4 bases, with 7 bases spanning the gap. The CDR3 is made up of 13 amino acids. In germline, CDR1 is SGHDT, CDR2 YYEEEE. DNA for the CDR3: TGTGCCAGCAGCTTCAGGAGTAATCAGCCCCAGCATTTT. Its protein product is CASSFRSNQPQHF.

The rearrangement uses TRBV11-2 and TRBJ1-4; D gene uncertain. The CDR3 extends over 13 amino acids. Germline loops: CDR1 SGHAT, CDR2 FQNNGV. The ends were cut back, 3 bases at V and 8 bases at J, with 10 bases in the middle. CDR3 nucleotides: TGTGCCAGCAGCTTGGGAGGGAGAGAAAAACTGTTTTTT. Protein product: CASSLGGREKLFF.

CDR3 residues: CASSSLGRAGELFF. The DNA of the CDR3 is TGTGCCAGCAGTTCACTAGGCCGCGCCGGGGAGCTGTTTTTT. The rearrangement links TRBV6-5 to TRBJ2-2, with D maybe TRBD2 (5 bases). Trimming shortened V by 4 bases and J by 6 bases, and 12 bases separated the two germline ends. The CDR3 loop spans 14 amino acids. Germline V gene data show CDR1 as MNHEY and CDR2 as SVGAGI.

The CDR3: CASSYPRDGARRFYEQYF. DNA of the CDR3: TGCGCCAGCAGCTACCCCCGGGACGGAGCGCGCCGGTTCTACGAGCAGTACTTC. The chain is built from TRBV5-1 and TRBJ2-7; the D gene could be TRBD1 or TRBD2 (5 bases each). The CDR3 consists of 18 residues. V lost 3 bases to trimming and J lost 3 bases, with 25 bases between them. From germline, CDR1 is SGHRS and CDR2 YFSETQ.